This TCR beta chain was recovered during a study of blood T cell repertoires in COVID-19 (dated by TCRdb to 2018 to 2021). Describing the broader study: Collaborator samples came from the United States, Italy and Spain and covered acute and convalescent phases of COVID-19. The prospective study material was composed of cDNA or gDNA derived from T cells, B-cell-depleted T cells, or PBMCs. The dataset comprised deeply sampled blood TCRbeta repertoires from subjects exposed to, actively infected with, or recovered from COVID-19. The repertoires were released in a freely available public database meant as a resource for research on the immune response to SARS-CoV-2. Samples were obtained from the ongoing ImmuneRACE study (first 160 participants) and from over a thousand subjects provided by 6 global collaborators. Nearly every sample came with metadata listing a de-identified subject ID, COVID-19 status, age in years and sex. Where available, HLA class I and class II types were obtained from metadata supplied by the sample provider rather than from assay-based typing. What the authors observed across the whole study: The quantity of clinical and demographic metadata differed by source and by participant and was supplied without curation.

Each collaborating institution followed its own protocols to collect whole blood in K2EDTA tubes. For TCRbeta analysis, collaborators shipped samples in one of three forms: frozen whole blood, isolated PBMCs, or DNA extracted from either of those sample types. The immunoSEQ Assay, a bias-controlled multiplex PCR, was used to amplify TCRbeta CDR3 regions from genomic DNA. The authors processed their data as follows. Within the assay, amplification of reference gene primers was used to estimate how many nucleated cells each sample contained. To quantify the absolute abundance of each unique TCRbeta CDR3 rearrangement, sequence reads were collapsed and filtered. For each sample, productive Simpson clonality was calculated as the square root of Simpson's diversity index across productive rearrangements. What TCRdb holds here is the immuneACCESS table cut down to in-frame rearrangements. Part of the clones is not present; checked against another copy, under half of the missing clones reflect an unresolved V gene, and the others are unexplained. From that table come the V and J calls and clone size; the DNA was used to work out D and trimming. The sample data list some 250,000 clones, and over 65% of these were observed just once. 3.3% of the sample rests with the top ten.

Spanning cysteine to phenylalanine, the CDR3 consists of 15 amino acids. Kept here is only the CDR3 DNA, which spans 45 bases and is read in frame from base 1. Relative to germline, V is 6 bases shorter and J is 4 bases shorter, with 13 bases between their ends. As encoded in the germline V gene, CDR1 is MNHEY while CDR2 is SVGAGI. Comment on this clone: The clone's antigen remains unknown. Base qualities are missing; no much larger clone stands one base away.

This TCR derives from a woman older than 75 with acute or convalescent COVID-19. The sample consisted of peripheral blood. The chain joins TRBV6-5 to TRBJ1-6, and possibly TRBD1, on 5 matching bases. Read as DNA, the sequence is TGTGCCAGCAGGAGACCCGGGACTTATAATTCACCCCTCCACTTT. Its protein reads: CASRRPGTYNSPLHF.